Below, 13 T cell receptor beta chains from the same sample are listed, as sequenced in a study of CD8 T cells in ankylosing spondylitis. TCRdb redid the calling of the 5' RACE reads with MiXCR, one entry per CDR3 protein. The sample includes 230,000 or so distinct CDR3 sequences, roughly 25% of them seen just once. Sequences were obtained from blood, either unsorted or a sorted T cell fraction (not recorded which). The receptors derive from a male donor with ankylosing spondylitis or in good health (not recorded which).

At least ten counts were recorded for this clonotype. The genes are TRBV6-1 and TRBJ2-7, with D unclear. Germline assignment: CDR1 MNHNS and CDR2 SASEGT. CDR3 length: 13 residues. Trimming removed 6 bases at V and 4 bases at J, with 13 bases between. The CDR3 DNA follows: TGTGCCAGCAGCCTCCGGGTCCCATACGAGCAGTACTTC. Translating it yields CASSLRVPYEQYF.

V gene TRBV2 combines with J gene TRBJ2-7; 7 bases are shared with TRBD1. The CDR3 runs to 16 residues. In germline, CDR1 is SNHLY, CDR2 FYNNEI. V gave up 6 bases and J gave up 3 bases; unmatched junction bases: 14. The CDR3: CASRPTGYGVGYEQYF. CDR3 nucleotide sequence: TGTGCCAGCAGGCCGACAGGGTACGGGGTCGGCTACGAGCAGTACTTC.

V usage is TRBV20-1 and J usage is TRBJ1-1; D is unclear. Trimming removed 4 bases from V and 8 bases from J, with 17 bases in between. Germline CDR1 reads DFQATT; CDR2 reads SNEGSKA (reference sequence). CDR3 size: 13 residues. CDR3 bases: TGCAGTGCTATAAACCGGGGTCCTGAGGAAGCTTTCTTT. It codes for CSAINRGPEEAFF.

This clonotype was found a few times. The V gene is TRBV20-1, the J gene TRBJ2-3, with 9 positions matching TRBD1. The V gene's germline CDR1 is DFQATT and CDR2 SNEGSKA (reference sequence). V was clipped by 5 bases and J by 6 bases; unmatched bases: 12. The CDR3 is 15 amino acids. CDR3 nucleotides: TGCAGTGCTCCACCCCGAGACAGGGGGTCGGATACGCAGTATTTT. It encodes CSAPPRDRGSDTQYF.

V gene TRBV12-3 or TRBV12-4 combines with J gene TRBJ2-1; the D gene is possibly TRBD1 (5 bases). The CDR3 sequence is 15 residues long. The ends were cut back, 5 bases at V and 2 bases at J, with 13 bases in the middle. The CDR3 spells CASSPRGIPYNEQFF. CDR3 bases: TGTGCCAGCAGTCCAAGGGGAATCCCCTACAATGAGCAGTTCTTC.

This clonotype was recorded many times. The gene calls are TRBV2 and TRBJ1-5, with D possibly TRBD1 on 6 matching bases. Germline CDR1 SNHLY, CDR2 FYNNEI. V lost 6 bases and J lost 2, with 14 bases in between. The CDR3 has 15 amino acids. CDR3 region: CASSLQGLGNQPQHF. CDR3 bases: TGTGCCAGCAGCCTACAGGGTCTTGGCAATCAGCCCCAGCATTTT.

This clonotype was detected a few times. V usage is TRBV29-1 and J usage is TRBJ2-5, with no clear D. The ends were cut back, 8 bases at V and 5 bases at J, with 12 bases in the middle. This CDR3 contains 11 residues. Germline-derived CDR1 and CDR2 are SQVTM and ANQGSEA. CDR3 protein: CSSAERETQYF. The CDR3, as DNA: TGCAGCAGCGCGGAGAGGGAGACCCAGTACTTC.

V is TRBV12-3 or TRBV12-4 and J is TRBJ2-7; D assignment may be TRBD1 or TRBD2 (6 bases each). The CDR3 loop spans 14 amino acids. V was clipped by 5 bases and J by 2 bases, with 13 bases between them. The CDR3 nucleotides read TGTGCCAGCAGTGTGGAGGGGGGTCCCTACGAGCAGTACTTC. Amino acids: CASSVEGGPYEQYF.

At least ten counts were recorded for this clonotype. V gene TRBV28 combines with J gene TRBJ2-7, with 12 bases fitting TRBD1. This CDR3 is built from 17 residues. V lost 6 bases and J lost 4; bases outside the gene matches: 13. CDR1 is MDHEN and CDR2 is SYDVKM in the germline V gene. CDR3 bases: TGTGCCAGCAGGTCACCCGGTATGGGACAGGGGGCGTACGAGCAGTACTTC. Its translation is CASRSPGMGQGAYEQYF.

The chain joins TRBV7-9 to TRBJ2-5; D gene ambiguous. The CDR3 sequence is 14 residues long. Germline lookup yields CDR1 SEHNR and CDR2 FQNEAQ (reference sequence). V gave up 2 bases and J gave up 4 bases, with 11 bases separating them. The CDR3 here is CASSLWSSGETQYF. The CDR3 DNA follows: TGTGCCAGCAGCTTATGGAGCTCAGGAGAGACCCAGTACTTC.

This sequence joins TRBV20-1 and TRBJ2-2, with D possibly being TRBD2 (5 bases). V lost 1 base to trimming and J lost 4 bases, with 13 bases between them. This CDR3 is built from 15 residues. The germline CDR1 and CDR2 sequences are DFQATT and SNEGSKA (reference sequence). CDR3 sequence: CSARVRLARTGELFF. The CDR3 coding sequence is TGCAGTGCTAGAGTGCGCCTAGCACGCACCGGGGAGCTGTTTTTT.

This clonotype was recorded many times. V usage is TRBV6-1 and J usage is TRBJ1-2, with D possibly being TRBD1 (5 bases). Looked up from germline, CDR1 is MNHNS and CDR2 is SASEGT. The CDR3 length is 13 residues. V was clipped by 6 bases and J by 3 bases, with 11 bases between them. CDR3 sequence: CASSRDRDYGYTF. In DNA, the CDR3 is TGTGCCAGCAGCCGGGACCGAGACTATGGCTACACCTTC.

The rearrangement links TRBV15 to TRBJ2-7, with D perhaps matching TRBD1 or TRBD2 (5 bases each). Per the germline V gene, CDR1 is LNHNV and CDR2 is YYDKDF (reference sequence). V was trimmed by 0 bases and J by 3 bases, leaving 12 bases between them. The CDR3 sequence is 15 residues long. CDR3 sequence reads: CATSRDGGPSYEQYF. CDR3 nucleotides: TGTGCCACCAGCAGAGATGGGGGACCGAGCTACGAGCAGTACTTC.